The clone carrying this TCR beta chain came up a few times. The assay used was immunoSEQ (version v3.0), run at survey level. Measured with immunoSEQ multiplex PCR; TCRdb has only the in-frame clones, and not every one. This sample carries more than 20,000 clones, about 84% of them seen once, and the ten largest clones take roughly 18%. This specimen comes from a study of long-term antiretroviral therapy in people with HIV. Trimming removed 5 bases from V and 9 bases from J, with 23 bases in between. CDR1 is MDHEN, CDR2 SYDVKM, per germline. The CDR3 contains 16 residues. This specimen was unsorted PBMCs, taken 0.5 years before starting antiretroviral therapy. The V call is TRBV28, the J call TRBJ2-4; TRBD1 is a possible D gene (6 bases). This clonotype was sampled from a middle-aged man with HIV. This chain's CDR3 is CASSLRGAVAKGIQYF. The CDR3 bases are TGTGCCAGCAGTCTCAGGGGCGCAGTAGCCAAGGGCATTCAGTACTTC.